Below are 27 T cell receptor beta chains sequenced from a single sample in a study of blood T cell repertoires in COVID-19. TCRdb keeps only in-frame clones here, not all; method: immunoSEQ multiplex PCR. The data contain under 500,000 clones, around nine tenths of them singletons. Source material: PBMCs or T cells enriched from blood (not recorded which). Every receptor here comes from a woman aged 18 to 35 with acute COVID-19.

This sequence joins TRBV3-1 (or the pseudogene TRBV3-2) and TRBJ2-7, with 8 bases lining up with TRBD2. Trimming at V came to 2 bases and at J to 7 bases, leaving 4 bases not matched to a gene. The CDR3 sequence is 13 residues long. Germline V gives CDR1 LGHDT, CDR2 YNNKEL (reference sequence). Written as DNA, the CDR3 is TGTGCCAGCAGCCAATTCCCGGGGGGGGAGCAGTACTTC. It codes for CASSQFPGGEQYF.

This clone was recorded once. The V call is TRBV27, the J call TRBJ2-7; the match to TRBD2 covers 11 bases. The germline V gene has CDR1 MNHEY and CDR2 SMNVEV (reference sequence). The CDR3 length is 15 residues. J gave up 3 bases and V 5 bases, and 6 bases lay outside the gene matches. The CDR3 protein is CASSTLAGGNYEQYF. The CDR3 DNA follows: TGTGCCAGCAGTACCCTAGCGGGAGGTAACTACGAGCAGTACTTC.

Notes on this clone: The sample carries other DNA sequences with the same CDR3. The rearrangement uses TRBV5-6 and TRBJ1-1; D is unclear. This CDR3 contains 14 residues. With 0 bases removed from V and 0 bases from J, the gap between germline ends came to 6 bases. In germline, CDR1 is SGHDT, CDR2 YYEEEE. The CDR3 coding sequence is TGTGCCAGCAGCTTGGGGGCAATGAACACTGAAGCTTTCTTT. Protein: CASSLGAMNTEAFF.

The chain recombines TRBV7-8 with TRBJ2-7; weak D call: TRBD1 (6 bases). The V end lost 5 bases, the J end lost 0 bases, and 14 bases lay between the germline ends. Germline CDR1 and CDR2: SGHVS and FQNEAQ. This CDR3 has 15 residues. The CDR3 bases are TGTGCCAGCAGCCCCGTGACAGGATCCTCCTACGAGCAGTACTTC. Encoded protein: CASSPVTGSSYEQYF.

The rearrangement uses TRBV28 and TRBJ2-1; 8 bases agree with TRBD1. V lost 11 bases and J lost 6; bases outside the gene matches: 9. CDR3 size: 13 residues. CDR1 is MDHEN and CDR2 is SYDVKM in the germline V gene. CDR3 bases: TGTGCCGCAAAATACGGACAGGGCAATGAGCAGTTCTTC. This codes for CAAKYGQGNEQFF.

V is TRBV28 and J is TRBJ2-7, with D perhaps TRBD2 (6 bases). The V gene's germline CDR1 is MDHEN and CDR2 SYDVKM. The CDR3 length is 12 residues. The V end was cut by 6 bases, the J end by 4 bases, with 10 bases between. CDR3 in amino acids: CASSPRGYEQYF. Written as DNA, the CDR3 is TGTGCCAGCAGCCCCCGGGGGTACGAGCAGTACTTC.

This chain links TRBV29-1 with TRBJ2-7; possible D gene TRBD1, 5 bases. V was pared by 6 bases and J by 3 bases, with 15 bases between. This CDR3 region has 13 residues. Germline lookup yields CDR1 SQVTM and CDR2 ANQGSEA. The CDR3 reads CSVAPQGIYEQYF. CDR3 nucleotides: TGCAGCGTAGCTCCTCAGGGTATCTACGAGCAGTACTTC.

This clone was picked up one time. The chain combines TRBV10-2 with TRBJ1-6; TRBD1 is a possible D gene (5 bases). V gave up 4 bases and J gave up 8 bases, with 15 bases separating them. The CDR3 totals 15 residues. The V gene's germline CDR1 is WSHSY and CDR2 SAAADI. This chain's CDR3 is CASSVAGTTYSPLHF. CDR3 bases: TGCGCCAGCAGTGTCGCGGGGACCACTTATTCACCCCTCCACTTT.

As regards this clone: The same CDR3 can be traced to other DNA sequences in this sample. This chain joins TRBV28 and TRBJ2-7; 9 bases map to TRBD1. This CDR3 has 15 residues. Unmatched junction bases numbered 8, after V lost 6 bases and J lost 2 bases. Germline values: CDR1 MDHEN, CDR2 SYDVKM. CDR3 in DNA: TGTGCCAGCAGCCTCCCCGGGACAGGGACCTACGAGCAGTACTTC. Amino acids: CASSLPGTGTYEQYF.

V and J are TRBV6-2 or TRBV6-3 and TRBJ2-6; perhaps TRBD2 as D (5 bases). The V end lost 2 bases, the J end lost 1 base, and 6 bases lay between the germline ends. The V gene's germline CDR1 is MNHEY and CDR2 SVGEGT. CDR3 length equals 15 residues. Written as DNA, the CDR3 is TGTGCCAGCAGTTACCCGGGATCTGGGGCCAACGTCCTGACTTTC. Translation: CASSYPGSGANVLTF.

The CDR3 sequence is CASSLGTGTVGELFF. Written as DNA, the CDR3 is TGCGCCAGCAGCCTCGGGACAGGGACTGTTGGGGAGCTGTTTTTT. V usage is TRBV5-1 and J usage is TRBJ2-2; TRBD1 aligns across 9 bases. The CDR3 loop spans 15 amino acids. Germline CDR1 is SGHRS and CDR2 is YFSETQ. V shed 4 bases, J shed 8 bases, and the junction held 9 bases outside the gene matches.

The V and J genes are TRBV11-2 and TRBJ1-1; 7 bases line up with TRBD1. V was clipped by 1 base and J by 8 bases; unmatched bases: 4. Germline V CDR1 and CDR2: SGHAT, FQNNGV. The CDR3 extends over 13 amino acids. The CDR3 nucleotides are TGTGCCAGCAGCTTAGCCGGGACAGTAGAAGCTTTCTTT. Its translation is CASSLAGTVEAFF. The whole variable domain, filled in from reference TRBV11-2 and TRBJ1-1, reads EAGVAQSPRYKIIEKRQSVAFWCNPISGHATLYWYQQILGQGPKLLIQFQNNGVVDDSQLPKDRFSAERLKGVDSTLKIQPAKLEDSAVYLCASSLAGTVEAFFGQGTRLTVV.

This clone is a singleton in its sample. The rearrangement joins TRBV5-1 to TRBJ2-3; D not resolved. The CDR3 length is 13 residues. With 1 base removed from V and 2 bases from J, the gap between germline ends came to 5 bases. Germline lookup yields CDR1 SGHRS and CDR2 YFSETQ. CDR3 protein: CASSLQVTDTQYF. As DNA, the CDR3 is TGCGCCAGCAGCTTGCAGGTCACAGATACGCAGTATTTT.

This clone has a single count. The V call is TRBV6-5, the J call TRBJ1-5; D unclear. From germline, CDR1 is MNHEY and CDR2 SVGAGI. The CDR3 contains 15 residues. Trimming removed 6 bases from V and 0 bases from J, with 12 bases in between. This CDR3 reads CASRQTAYSNQPQHF. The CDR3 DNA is TGTGCCAGCAGACAAACAGCTTATAGCAATCAGCCCCAGCATTTT.

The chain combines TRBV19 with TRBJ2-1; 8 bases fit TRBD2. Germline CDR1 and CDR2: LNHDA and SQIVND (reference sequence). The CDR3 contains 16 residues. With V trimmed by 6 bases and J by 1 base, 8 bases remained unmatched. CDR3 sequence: CASSPDSGSSYNEQFF. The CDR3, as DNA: TGTGCCAGTAGCCCCGACAGCGGGAGTTCCTACAATGAGCAGTTCTTC.

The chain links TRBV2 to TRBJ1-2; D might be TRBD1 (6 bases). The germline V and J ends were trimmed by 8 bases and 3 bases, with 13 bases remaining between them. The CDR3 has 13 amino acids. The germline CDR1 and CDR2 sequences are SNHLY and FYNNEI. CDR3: CASARGGYYGYTF. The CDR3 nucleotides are TGTGCCAGCGCGCGGGGGGGCTACTATGGCTACACCTTC.

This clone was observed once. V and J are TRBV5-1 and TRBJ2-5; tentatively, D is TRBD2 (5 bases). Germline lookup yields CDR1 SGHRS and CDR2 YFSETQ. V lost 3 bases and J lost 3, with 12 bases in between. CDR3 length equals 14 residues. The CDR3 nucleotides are TGCGCCAGCAGCTCGGACTCACGAAAAGAGACCCAGTACTTC. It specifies CASSSDSRKETQYF. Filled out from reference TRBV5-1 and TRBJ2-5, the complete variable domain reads KAGVTQTPRYLIKTRGQQVTLSCSPISGHRSVSWYQQTPGQGLQFLFEYFSETQRNKGNFPGRFSGRQFSNSRSEMNVSTLELGDSALYLCASSSDSRKETQYFGPGTRLLVL.

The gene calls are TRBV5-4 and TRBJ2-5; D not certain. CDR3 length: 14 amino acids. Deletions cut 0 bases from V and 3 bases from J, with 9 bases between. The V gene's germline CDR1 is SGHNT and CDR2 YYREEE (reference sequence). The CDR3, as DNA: TGTGCCAGCAGCTTGGCCCAGAGGAAAGAGACCCAGTACTTC. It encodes CASSLAQRKETQYF.

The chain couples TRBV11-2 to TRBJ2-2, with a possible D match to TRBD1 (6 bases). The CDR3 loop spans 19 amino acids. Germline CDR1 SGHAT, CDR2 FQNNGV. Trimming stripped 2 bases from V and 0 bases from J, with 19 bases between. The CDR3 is CASSLTLLRGNANTGELFF. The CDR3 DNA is TGTGCCAGCAGCTTAACTCTGTTGAGGGGGAATGCGAACACCGGGGAGCTGTTTTTT. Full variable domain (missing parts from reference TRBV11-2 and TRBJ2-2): EAGVAQSPRYKIIEKRQSVAFWCNPISGHATLYWYQQILGQGPKLLIQFQNNGVVDDSQLPKDRFSAERLKGVDSTLKIQPAKLEDSAVYLCASSLTLLRGNANTGELFFGEGSRLTVL.

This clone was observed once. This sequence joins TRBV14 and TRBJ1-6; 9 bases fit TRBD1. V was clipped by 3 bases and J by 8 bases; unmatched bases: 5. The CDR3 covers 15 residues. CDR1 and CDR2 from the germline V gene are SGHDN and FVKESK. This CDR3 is CASSQDRGLYSPLHF. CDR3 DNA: TGTGCCAGCAGCCAGGACAGGGGACTATATTCACCCCTCCACTTT.

CDR3 DNA: TGTGCCAGCAGTAAGCACCGCTCTGGGGCCAACGTCCTGACTTTC. This translates into CASSKHRSGANVLTF. The chain combines TRBV6-5 with TRBJ2-6; D not certain. With 5 bases removed from V and 0 bases from J, the gap between germline ends came to 8 bases. The CDR3 sequence is 15 residues long. Germline V gene sequence: CDR1 MNHEY, CDR2 SVGAGI.

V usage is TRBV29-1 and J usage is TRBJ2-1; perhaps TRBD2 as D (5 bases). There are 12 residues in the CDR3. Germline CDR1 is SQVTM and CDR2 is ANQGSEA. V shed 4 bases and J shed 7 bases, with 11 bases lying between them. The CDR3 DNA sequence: TGCAGCGTTGCCCTATCGGGGAATGAGCAGTTCTTC. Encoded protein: CSVALSGNEQFF.

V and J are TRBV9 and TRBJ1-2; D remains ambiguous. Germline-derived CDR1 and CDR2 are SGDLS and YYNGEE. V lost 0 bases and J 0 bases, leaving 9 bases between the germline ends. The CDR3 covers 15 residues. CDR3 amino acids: CASSVGERPNYGYTF. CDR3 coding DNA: TGTGCCAGCAGCGTAGGGGAGAGACCTAACTATGGCTACACCTTC.

The CDR3 region is CASSIGRSHSPLHF. The CDR3 coding sequence is TGTGCCAGTAGTATAGGCCGGTCCCATTCACCCCTCCACTTT. The chain uses TRBV19 and TRBJ1-6; D not resolved. V lost 1 base and J 8 bases, leaving 9 bases between the germline ends. The CDR3 spans 14 residues. Per germline, CDR1 LNHDA and CDR2 SQIVND (reference sequence).

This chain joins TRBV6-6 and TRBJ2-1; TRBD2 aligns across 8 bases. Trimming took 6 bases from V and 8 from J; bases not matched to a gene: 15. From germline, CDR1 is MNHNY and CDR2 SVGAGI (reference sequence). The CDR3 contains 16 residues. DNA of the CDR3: TGTGCCAGCAGCCGTAGCTCGGGAGGGCCACGGGATGAGCAGTTCTTC. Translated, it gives CASSRSSGGPRDEQFF.

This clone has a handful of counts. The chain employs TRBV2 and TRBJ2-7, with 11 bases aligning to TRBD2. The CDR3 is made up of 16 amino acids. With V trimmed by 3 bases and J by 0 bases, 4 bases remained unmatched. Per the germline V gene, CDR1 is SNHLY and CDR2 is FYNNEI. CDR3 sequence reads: CASSDLAGGSSYEQYF. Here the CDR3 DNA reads TGTGCCAGCAGTGATCTAGCGGGGGGAAGCTCCTACGAGCAGTACTTC.

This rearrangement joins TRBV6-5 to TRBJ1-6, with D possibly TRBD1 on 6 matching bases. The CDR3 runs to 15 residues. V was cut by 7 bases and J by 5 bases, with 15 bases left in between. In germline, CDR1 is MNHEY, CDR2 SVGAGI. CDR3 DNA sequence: TGTGCCAGCACCCCAGTTTGGGACAATAATTCACCCCTCCACTTT. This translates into CASTPVWDNNSPLHF.